Many counts were recorded for the clone carrying this TCR beta chain. Its antigen is not identified. CDR1 is SGHTA, CDR2 FQGTGA, per germline. The V segment lost 4 bases and the J segment 2 bases; nucleotides outside the gene matches: 2. CDR3 length: 15 residues. The source of the sample is a study of blood T cells in healthy people across ages. Findings of the study overall: Estimates of diversity drawn from one million T cells were considered underestimates.

It was with a sample-barcoded 5' primer and a J-beta primer mix that a second PCR of about 6 to 12 cycles was run. TCRdb processed the 5' RACE reads anew with MiXCR; each CDR3 protein has one entry. Seen here are roughly 1.6 million distinct CDR3 sequences, 34% observed once, and the top ten hold approximately 10%. Sequenced input: blood. This receptor was taken from a woman aged 30 to 39 in good health. The gene calls are TRBV7-3 and TRBJ2-1, with 10 nucleotides matching TRBD2. The CDR3 reads CASSYSGGAYNEQFF. In DNA, the CDR3 is TGTGCCAGCAGCTACAGCGGGGGGGCCTACAATGAGCAGTTCTTC. Complete variable domain (other parts from reference TRBV7-3 and TRBJ2-1): GAGVSQTPSNKVTEKGKYVELRCDPISGHTALYWYRQSLGQGPEFLIYFQGTGAADDSGLPNDRFFAVRPEGSVSTLKIQRTERGDSAVYLCASSYSGGAYNEQFFGPGTRLTVL.